This TCR beta chain was profiled in a study of blood T cell repertoires in COVID-19 (dated by TCRdb to 2018 to 2020). Context from the whole study: Collaborator samples came from the United States, Italy and Spain and covered acute and convalescent phases of COVID-19. The repertoires were released in a freely available public database intended as a resource for research on the immune response to SARS-CoV-2. The prospective study material was composed of cDNA or gDNA derived from T cells, B-cell-depleted T cells, or PBMCs. The samples were drawn from the first 160 participants of the ongoing ImmuneRACE study and from 950 to 1,500 subjects provided by 6 global collaborators. HLA class I and class II types, where available, came from metadata supplied by the sample provider rather than from assay-based typing. Nearly every sample came with metadata listing a de-identified subject ID, COVID-19 status, age in years and sex. Subjects who had been exposed to COVID-19, were actively infected with it, or had recovered from it provided the deeply sampled blood TCRbeta repertoires that made up the dataset.

TCRbeta CDR3 regions were amplified from genomic DNA using the immunoSEQ Assay, a bias-controlled multiplex PCR. From the authors' description of their analysis: The number of nucleated cells in each sample was estimated from the amplification of reference gene primers within the assay. To quantify the absolute abundance of each unique TCRbeta CDR3 rearrangement, sequence reads were collapsed and filtered. For each sample, productive Simpson clonality was calculated as the square root of Simpson's diversity index across productive rearrangements. This immuneACCESS table, as held by TCRdb, lists in-frame sequences with V and J called but not all clones. Of the missing ones, under half trace to an unresolved V gene in checked studies; the others have no known cause. The D gene and trimming were derived from the DNA, and the V and J assignments and clone size from that table. Present in this sample are fewer than 95,000 clones, 86% of which were seen just once. The ten most abundant clones make up 25% to 30% of the sample.

This clone has just one count. This clone's antigen is unknown. Qualities for individual bases were not recorded, and no much larger clone is one base off. The collaborating institutions used their own protocols to collect whole blood in K2EDTA tubes. Collaborator samples were shipped for TCRbeta analysis as frozen whole blood, isolated PBMCs, or DNA extracted from either sample type. The research as a whole found: The amount of clinical and demographic metadata varied by source and participant and was provided uncurated.

From cysteine to phenylalanine, the CDR3 is 13 amino acids long. Only the CDR3 region is kept as DNA, spanning 39 bases read in frame from base 1. Relative to germline, V is 7 bases shorter and J is 5 bases shorter, with 12 bases between their ends. Recombination connected TRBV12-3 or TRBV12-4 to TRBJ2-4; the D gene is perhaps TRBD1, on 6 matching bases. The TCR sequence derives from a man between 45 and 60 years old with active or convalescent COVID-19. The source material was peripheral blood. The nucleotide sequence reads as follows: TGTGCCAGCACCGTGGACAGCCAAAACATTCAGTACTTC. It codes for CASTVDSQNIQYF.